The 9 T cell receptor beta chains presented below share a single source sample, sequenced in a study of CD8+ T cells in alopecia areata. Isolated RNA was reverse transcribed into cDNA used as the sequencing template. Profiled with immunoSEQ multiplex PCR; TCRdb holds only in-frame clones, not every one. The table lists some 150,000 clones, 45% to 55% of them singletons. Sequencing used CD8+ T cells sorted from blood, obtained at week 0. The receptors originated from a human donor with alopecia areata.

This clone was picked up many times. The chain recombines TRBV6-4 with TRBJ2-1, with TRBD2 matching over 10 bases. Germline V gene data show CDR1 as MRHNA and CDR2 as SNTAGT. This CDR3 comprises 16 residues. With 3 bases clipped from V and 5 bases from J, the junction kept 7 bases outside the gene matches. DNA of the CDR3: TGTGCCAGCAGTGAGTTGGCTAGCGGGGGAGACAATGAGCAGTTCTTC. Its protein is CASSELASGGDNEQFF.

This clone occurred once. The chain carries TRBV30 and TRBJ1-1; D is unresolved. The CDR3 sequence is 11 residues long. Germline CDR1 is GTSNPN and CDR2 is SVGIG (reference sequence). Deletions cut 6 bases from V and 5 bases from J, with 10 bases between. CDR3 nucleotide sequence: TGTGCCTGTTCTTTAGGGACTGAAGCTTTCTTT. Encoded protein: CACSLGTEAFF.

J is TRBJ1-1 and V is TRBV7-9, with D tentatively TRBD1 (5 bases). V was shortened by 5 bases and J by 1 base, with 11 bases between the two germline ends. The length of the CDR3 is 14 residues. Germline CDR1 and CDR2: SEHNR and FQNEAQ (reference sequence). The CDR3 spells CASSLRVENTEAFF. CDR3 nucleotides: TGTGCCAGCAGCCTCAGGGTGGAGAACACTGAAGCTTTCTTT.

This clone was seen more than once but under ten times. The rearrangement uses TRBV30 and TRBJ2-1; TRBD1 aligns across 8 bases. The V and J ends lost 2 bases and 5 bases, in that order; junction bases with no gene match: 2. The CDR3 covers 13 residues. From germline, CDR1 is GTSNPN and CDR2 SVGIG (reference sequence). This chain's CDR3 is CAWSWTGNNEQFF. The DNA of the CDR3 is TGTGCCTGGAGTTGGACAGGGAACAATGAGCAGTTCTTC. Full variable domain (remainder filled in from reference TRBV30 and TRBJ2-1): SQTIHQWPATLVQPVGSPLSLECTVEGTSNPNLYWYRQAAGRGLQLLFYSVGIGQISSEVPQNLSASRPQDRQFILSSKKLLLSDSGFYLCAWSWTGNNEQFFGPGTRLTVL.

The J gene is TRBJ2-1, the V gene TRBV2, with 10 bases aligning to TRBD2. This CDR3 has 15 residues. Germline V gene data show CDR1 as SNHLY and CDR2 as FYNNEI. With V trimmed by 4 bases and J by 7 bases, 7 bases remained unmatched. In nucleotides, the CDR3 is TGTGCCAGCAGTGCAAGCGGGGGGGCGTATAATGAGCAGTTCTTC. This codes for CASSASGGAYNEQFF.

This chain links TRBV30 with TRBJ2-7, with D possibly matching TRBD1 (6 bases). Germline values: CDR1 GTSNPN, CDR2 SVGIG (reference sequence). This CDR3 is 13 amino acids long. V shed 3 bases and J shed 3 bases, with 12 bases lying between them. In nucleotides, the CDR3 is TGTGCCTGGAGCCTCGGACAGCACTACGAGCAGTACTTC. As protein: CAWSLGQHYEQYF.

The V gene is TRBV9, the J gene TRBJ2-7, with D perhaps TRBD1 or TRBD2 (5 bases each). CDR1 and CDR2 (germline): SGDLS, YYNGEE. V gave up 4 bases and J gave up 2 bases, with 13 bases separating them. This CDR3 is built from 14 residues. CDR3 region: CASSPGTGPYEQYF. The CDR3, as DNA: TGTGCCAGCAGCCCGGGGACGGGGCCCTACGAGCAGTACTTC.

The V and J genes are TRBV25-1 and TRBJ2-7; the D gene could be TRBD1 or TRBD2 (5 bases each). CDR1 is MGHDK and CDR2 is SYGVNS in the germline V gene. With 3 bases removed from V and 3 bases from J, the gap between germline ends came to 15 bases. CDR3 length equals 15 residues. As DNA, the CDR3 is TGTGCCAGCAGTGACGACCTCGGGACGGACTACGAGCAGTACTTC. As protein: CASSDDLGTDYEQYF.

This clone was observed a few times. J is TRBJ1-1 and V is TRBV27; D ambiguous. V shed 1 base and J shed 1 base, with 7 bases lying between them. The length of the CDR3 is 14 residues. CDR1 and CDR2 (germline): MNHEY, SMNVEV (reference sequence). DNA for the CDR3: TGTGCCAGCAGTTTATGGGCAGGGAACACTGAAGCTTTCTTT. It encodes CASSLWAGNTEAFF.